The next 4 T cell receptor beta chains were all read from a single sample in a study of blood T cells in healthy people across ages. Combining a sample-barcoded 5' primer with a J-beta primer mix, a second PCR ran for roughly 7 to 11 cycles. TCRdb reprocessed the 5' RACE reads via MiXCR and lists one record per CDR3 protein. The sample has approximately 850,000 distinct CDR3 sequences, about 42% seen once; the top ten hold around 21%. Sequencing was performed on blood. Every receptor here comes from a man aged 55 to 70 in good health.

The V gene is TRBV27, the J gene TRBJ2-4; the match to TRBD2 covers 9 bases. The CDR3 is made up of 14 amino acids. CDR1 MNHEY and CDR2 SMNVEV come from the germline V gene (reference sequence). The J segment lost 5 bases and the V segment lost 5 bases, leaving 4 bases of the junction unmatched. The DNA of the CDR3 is TGTGCCAGCAGTATAGCGGGGGCCCAAAACATTCAGTACTTC. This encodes CASSIAGAQNIQYF.

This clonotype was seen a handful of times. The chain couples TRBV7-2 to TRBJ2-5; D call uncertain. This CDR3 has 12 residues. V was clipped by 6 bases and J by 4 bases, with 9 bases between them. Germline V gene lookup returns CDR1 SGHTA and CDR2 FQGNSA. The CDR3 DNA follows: TGTGCCAGCAGAAGGGTAGGAGAGACCCAGTACTTC. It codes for CASRRVGETQYF.

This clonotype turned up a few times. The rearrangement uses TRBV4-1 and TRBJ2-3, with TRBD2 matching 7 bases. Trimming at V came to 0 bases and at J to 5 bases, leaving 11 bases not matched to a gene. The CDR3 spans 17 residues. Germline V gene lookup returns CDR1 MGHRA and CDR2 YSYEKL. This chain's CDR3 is CASSQENLGGKVDTQYF. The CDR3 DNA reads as TGCGCCAGCAGCCAAGAAAACCTCGGGGGGAAGGTAGATACGCAGTATTTT.

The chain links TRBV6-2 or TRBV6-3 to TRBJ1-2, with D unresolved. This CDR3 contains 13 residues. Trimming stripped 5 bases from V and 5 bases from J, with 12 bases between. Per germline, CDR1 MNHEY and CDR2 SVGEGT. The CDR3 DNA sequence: TGTGCCAGCAGTGACAACAGCAGATATGGCTACACCTTC. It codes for CASSDNSRYGYTF.